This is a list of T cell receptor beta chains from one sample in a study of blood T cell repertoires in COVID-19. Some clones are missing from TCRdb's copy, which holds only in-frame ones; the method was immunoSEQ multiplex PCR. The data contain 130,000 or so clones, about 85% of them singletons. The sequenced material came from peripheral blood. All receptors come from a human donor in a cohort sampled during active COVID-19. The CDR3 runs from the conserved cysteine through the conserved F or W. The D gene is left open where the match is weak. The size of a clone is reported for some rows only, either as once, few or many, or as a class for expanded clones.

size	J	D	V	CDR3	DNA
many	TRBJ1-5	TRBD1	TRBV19	CASTQGQAGNQPQHF	TGTGCCAGTACCCAGGGACAGGCGGGCAATCAGCCCCAGCATTTT
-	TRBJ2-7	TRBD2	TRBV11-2	CASSLNRAGERFRF	TGTGCCAGCAGCTTAAATCGGGCGGGAGAGCGATTCCGCTTC
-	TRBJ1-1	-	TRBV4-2	CASSQDMATGEAFF	TGTGCCAGCAGCCAAGACATGGCGACAGGCGAAGCTTTCTTT
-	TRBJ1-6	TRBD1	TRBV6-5	CASSRGGNNSPLHF	TGTGCCAGCAGTCGAGGGGGCAATAATTCACCCCTCCACTTT
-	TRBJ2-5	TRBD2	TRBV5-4	CASSPGGGGKETQYF	TGTGCCAGCAGCCCGGGAGGCGGGGGGAAAGAGACCCAGTACTTC
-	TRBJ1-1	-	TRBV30	CAWFGLSNTEAFF	TGTGCCTGGTTTGGGCTATCAAACACTGAAGCTTTCTTT
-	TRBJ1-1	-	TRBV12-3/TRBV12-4	CASSPEGNTEAFF	TGTGCCAGCAGCCCGGAGGGGAACACTGAAGCTTTCTTT
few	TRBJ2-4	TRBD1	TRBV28	CASSGTGGDIQYF	TGTGCCAGCTCCGGGACAGGGGGCGACATTCAGTACTTC
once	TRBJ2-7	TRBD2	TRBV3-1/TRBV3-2	CASSQGDYRYEQYF	TGTGCCAGCAGCCAGGGGGACTACCGCTACGAGCAGTACTTC
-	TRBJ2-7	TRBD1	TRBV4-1	CASSRDRASEQYF	TGCGCCAGCAGCCGGGACAGGGCCTCCGAGCAGTACTTC
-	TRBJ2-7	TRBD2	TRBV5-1	CASSLAGLHEQYF	TGCGCCAGCAGCTTAGCGGGATTGCACGAGCAGTACTTC
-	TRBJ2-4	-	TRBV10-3	CAISESEVQGKNIQYF	TGTGCCATCAGTGAGTCAGAGGTCCAGGGCAAAAACATTCAGTACTTC
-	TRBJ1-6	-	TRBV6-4	CASSVQGNSPLHF	TGTGCCAGCAGTGTGCAGGGGAACTCACCCCTCCACTTT
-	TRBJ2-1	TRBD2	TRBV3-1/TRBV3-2	CASSQESSGQYNEQFF	TGTGCCAGCAGCCAAGAATCTAGCGGGCAGTACAATGAGCAGTTCTTC
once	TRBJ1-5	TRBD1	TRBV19	CARTPGQGALDQPQHF	TGTGCCAGGACCCCGGGACAGGGGGCGTTGGATCAGCCCCAGCATTTT
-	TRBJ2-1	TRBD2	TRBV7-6	CASSLTSGPLGEQFF	TGTGCCAGCAGCCTGACTAGCGGGCCCCTGGGGGAGCAGTTCTTC
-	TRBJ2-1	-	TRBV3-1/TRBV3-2	CASTGGMSYNEQFF	TGTGCCAGCACCGGGGGAATGTCCTACAATGAGCAGTTCTTC
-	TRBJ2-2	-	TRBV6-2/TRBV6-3	CASSYSNDPLDTNTGELFF	TGTGCCAGCAGTTACTCGAATGATCCCCTAGATACCAACACCGGGGAGCTGTTTTTT
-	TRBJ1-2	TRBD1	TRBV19	CASSINRGAGYTF	TGTGCCAGTAGTATCAACAGGGGTGCGGGCTACACCTTC
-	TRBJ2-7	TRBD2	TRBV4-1	CASSHLYGLAGRAYEQYF	TGCGCCAGCAGCCACCTCTACGGACTAGCGGGAAGAGCCTACGAGCAGTACTTC
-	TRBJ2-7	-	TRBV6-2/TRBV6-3	CASSHRVHEQYF	TGTGCCAGCAGTCACAGGGTCCACGAGCAGTACTTC
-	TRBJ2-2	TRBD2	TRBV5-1	CASGREFAPSDTGELFF	TGCGCCAGCGGGCGGGAGTTCGCCCCATCCGACACCGGGGAGCTGTTTTTT
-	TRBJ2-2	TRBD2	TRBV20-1	CSASSSGRAIAGELFF	TGCAGTGCTAGTTCCAGCGGGAGGGCCATAGCCGGGGAGCTGTTTTTT
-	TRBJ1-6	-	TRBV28	CASSQSLQNSPLHF	TGTGCCAGCAGTCAGTCCCTACAGAATTCACCCCTCCACTTT
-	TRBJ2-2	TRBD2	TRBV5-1	CASSLTSGRSTGELFF	TGCGCCAGCAGCTTAACTAGCGGGAGAAGTACCGGGGAGCTGTTTTTT
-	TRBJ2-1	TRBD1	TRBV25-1	CASSALGQGNEQFF	TGTGCCAGCAGTGCCTTAGGACAGGGGAATGAGCAGTTCTTC
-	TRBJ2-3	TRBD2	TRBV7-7	CASSQGLADTDTQYF	TGTGCTAGCAGTCAGGGACTAGCGGATACAGATACGCAGTATTTT
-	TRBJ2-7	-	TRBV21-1	CASIQRGEREREHEQYF	TGTGCCAGCATCCAAAGGGGTGAACGGGAGAGGGAACACGAGCAGTACTTC
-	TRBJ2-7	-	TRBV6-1	CASSEVYGVSGEQYF	TGTGCCAGCAGTGAAGTTTACGGGGTTAGCGGCGAGCAGTACTTC
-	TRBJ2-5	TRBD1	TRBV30	CAWSTGGETQYF	TGTGCCTGGAGTACAGGGGGTGAGACCCAGTACTTC
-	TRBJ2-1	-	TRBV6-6	CASSYSLVNEQFF	TGTGCCAGCAGTTACTCTCTAGTGAATGAGCAGTTCTTC
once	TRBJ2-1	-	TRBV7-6	CASSSRGAGSNEQFF	TGTGCCAGCAGCTCCCGTGGGGCCGGGAGCAATGAGCAGTTCTTC
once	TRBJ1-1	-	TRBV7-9	CASSPSLGGGSEAFF	TGTGCCAGCAGCCCCAGCTTAGGGGGTGGCTCTGAAGCTTTCTTT
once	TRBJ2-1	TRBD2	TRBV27	CASTPLAGIGSDEQFF	TGTGCCAGCACCCCCTTAGCGGGAATTGGGTCAGATGAGCAGTTCTTC
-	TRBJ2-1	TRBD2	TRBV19	CASSPTGLPIYNEQFF	TGTGCCAGTAGTCCCACGGGACTACCAATTTACAATGAGCAGTTCTTC
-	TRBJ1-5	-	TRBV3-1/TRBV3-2	CASSQGTQSNQPQHF	TGTGCCAGCAGCCAAGGGACTCAGAGCAATCAGCCCCAGCATTTT
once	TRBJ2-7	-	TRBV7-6	CASSLSGGEQYF	TGTGCCAGCAGCTTATCTGGAGGCGAGCAGTACTTC